The 21 T cell receptor beta chains given below trace back to one sample, sequenced in a study of T cells in Graves' hyperthyroidism and ophthalmopathy (dated by TCRdb to between 2018 and 2021). Libraries were built with multiplex PCR. TCRdb lists the instrument as Illumina HiSeq 2000. The TCR beta CDR3 regions were amplified from the RNA transcripts. For the first round of RT-PCR on the TCR CDR3, the HTBI primer set was used together with the Qiagen OneStep RT-PCR kit. In-frame beta chains were kept once TCRdb had trimmed the public reads at Q25 with fastp and called clones with MiXCR. Each entry merges the rows of one CDR3 protein and shows their most common DNA and genes. For this sample the table gives a few hundred thousand distinct CDR3 sequences, of which about 15% were detected only once. The top ten clonotypes cover about 14% of the sample. The sample taken for sequencing was blood. The source of these receptors is a woman aged 40 to 50 with Graves' hyperthyroidism that later progressed to Graves' ophthalmopathy.

This clonotype showed up many times. V gene TRBV10-3 combines with J gene TRBJ2-2; D call uncertain. The V end was cut by 6 bases, the J end by 2 bases, with 10 bases between. The V gene's germline CDR1 is ENHRY and CDR2 SYGVKD. CDR3 size: 14 residues. CDR3 region: CAIRDPLNTGELFF. The DNA of the CDR3 is TGTGCCATCAGAGACCCACTCAACACCGGGGAGCTGTTTTTT.

This clonotype was recorded many times. This chain joins TRBV9 and TRBJ2-7; perhaps D is TRBD1 or TRBD2 (5 bases each). Looked up from germline, CDR1 is SGDLS and CDR2 is YYNGEE. V was trimmed by 1 base and J by 3 bases, leaving 14 bases between them. The CDR3 spans 15 residues. The CDR3 loop reads CASSVNRDGYYEQYF. The CDR3 region has the DNA TGTGCCAGCAGCGTAAACCGGGACGGATACTACGAGCAGTACTTC. The full variable domain, in which reference TRBV9 and TRBJ2-7 provide the parts outside the CDR3, is DSGVTQTPKHLITATGQRVTLRCSPRSGDLSVYWYQQSLDQGLQFLIQYYNGEERAKGNILERFSAQQFPDLHSELNLSSLELGDSALYFCASSVNRDGYYEQYFGPGTRLTVT.

There are many counts of this clonotype. V is TRBV20-1 and J is TRBJ2-3; 10 bases are a match to TRBD2. Germline CDR1 DFQATT, CDR2 SNEGSKA (reference sequence). J lost 4 bases, V lost 6 bases, and 22 bases had no gene match. This CDR3 has 19 residues. The CDR3 here is CSATKQGPSGRGLPDTQYF. In nucleotides, the CDR3 is TGCAGTGCCACAAAACAGGGTCCTAGCGGGAGAGGTCTCCCAGATACGCAGTATTTT.

This clonotype came up many times. The chain recombines TRBV9 with TRBJ2-7, with 7 bases identical to TRBD2. Germline values: CDR1 SGDLS, CDR2 YYNGEE. V lost 1 base, J lost 0 bases, and 4 bases stayed unmatched. The CDR3 is 15 amino acids. The CDR3 loop reads CASSVSSGSSYEQYF. In DNA, the CDR3 is TGTGCCAGCAGCGTATCTAGCGGAAGCTCCTACGAGCAGTACTTC.

This clonotype has a count of ten or more. This chain joins TRBV27 and TRBJ2-7, with D perhaps TRBD2 (6 bases). V lost 7 bases, J lost 3 bases, and 19 bases lay in between. CDR1 is MNHEY, CDR2 SMNVEV, per germline (reference sequence). The CDR3 covers 15 residues. The CDR3: CASNSLSGRSYEQYF. The CDR3 DNA sequence: TGTGCCAGCAATTCCCTCTCCGGGAGAAGCTACGAGCAGTACTTC.

With respect to this clonotype: One end of the junction varies from germline; a read error may be responsible. The chain couples TRBV11-2 to TRBJ1-1, with D possibly matching TRBD1 (6 bases). The germline CDR1 and CDR2 sequences are SGHAT and FQNNGV. This CDR3 has 14 residues. Here the CDR3 DNA reads TGTGCCAGCAGCTACCCGGGTGGGGGCACTGAAGCTTTGTTT. Protein sequence: CASSYPGGGTEALF.

This clonotype was observed at least ten times. The rearrangement joins TRBV13 to TRBJ2-3; 11 bases are shared with TRBD2. This CDR3 comprises 17 residues. V was clipped by 1 base and J by 1 base; unmatched bases: 4. CDR1 and CDR2 from the germline V gene are PRHDT and FYEKMQ (reference sequence). The CDR3 DNA follows: TGTGCCAGCAGCTTAGATGTACTAGCGGGAGGCACAGATACGCAGTATTTT. It specifies CASSLDVLAGGTDTQYF. Variable domain in full (rest from reference TRBV13 and TRBJ2-3): AAGVIQSPRHLIKEKRETATLKCYPIPRHDTVYWYQQGPGQDPQFLISFYEKMQSDKGSIPDRFSAQQFSDYHSELNMSSLELGDSALYFCASSLDVLAGGTDTQYFGPGTRLTVL.

There are a few counts of this clonotype. The V and J genes are TRBV18 and TRBJ1-1; D might be TRBD1 (6 bases). Germline-derived CDR1 and CDR2 are KGHSH and LQKENI. Trimming cost V 6 bases and J 1 base, with 18 bases left between them. The CDR3 sequence is 16 residues long. The CDR3 loop reads CASSQTGKQTNTEAFF. The CDR3 region has the DNA TGTGCCAGCTCCCAAACAGGGAAACAGACGAACACTGAAGCTTTCTTT.

The chain is built from TRBV4-1 and TRBJ2-7; D uncertain. CDR1 is MGHRA, CDR2 YSYEKL, per germline. V lost 3 bases, J lost 3 bases, and 18 bases lay in between. The CDR3 runs to 16 residues. CDR3 residues: CASSHKVFLSNYEQYF. In DNA, the CDR3 is TGCGCCAGCAGCCACAAAGTTTTTCTATCGAACTACGAGCAGTACTTC.

This clonotype was seen repeatedly, ten times or more. The chain recombines TRBV3-1 with TRBJ2-5; TRBD2 matches 11 bases. The trim removed 4 bases at V and 4 bases at J, leaving 5 bases unmatched. Germline V CDR1 and CDR2: LGHDT, YNNKEL (reference sequence). This CDR3 region has 15 residues. This chain's CDR3 is CASSLSGRAGETQYF. CDR3 nucleotides: TGTGCCAGCAGCCTTAGCGGGAGGGCCGGAGAGACCCAGTACTTC.

This clonotype has at least ten counts. This chain connects TRBV7-9 to TRBJ2-1; possibly TRBD1 for D (5 bases). The CDR3 covers 16 residues. CDR1 is SEHNR and CDR2 is FQNEAQ in the germline V gene (reference sequence). Trimming stripped 4 bases from V and 4 bases from J, with 17 bases between. CDR3: CASSSLLTGEYNEQFF. Here the CDR3 DNA reads TGTGCCAGCAGCTCGCTACTAACAGGTGAATACAATGAGCAGTTCTTC. The full variable domain, rest sourced from reference TRBV7-9 and TRBJ2-1, is DTGVSQNPRHKITKRGQNVTFRCDPISEHNRLYWYRQTLGQGPEFLTYFQNEAQLEKSRLLSDRFSAERPKGSFSTLEIQRTEQGDSAMYLCASSSLLTGEYNEQFFGPGTRLTVL.

Ten or more counts support this clonotype. The chain joins TRBV10-3 to TRBJ2-5, with D tentatively TRBD1 or TRBD2 (5 bases each). V lost 5 bases to trimming and J lost 8 bases, with 12 bases between them. Germline CDR1 ENHRY, CDR2 SYGVKD. This CDR3 is 12 amino acids long. The CDR3 DNA sequence: TGTGCCATCAGTAAATGGGGGAGAACCCAGTACTTC. Protein: CAISKWGRTQYF.

This clonotype was counted ten times or more. This chain connects TRBV6-5 to TRBJ1-3; D remains ambiguous. Germline CDR1 MNHEY, CDR2 SVGAGI. This CDR3 comprises 14 residues. Trimming stripped 8 bases from V and 0 bases from J, with 11 bases between. CDR3 in DNA: TGTGCCAGCGAGGGCCTACACTCTGGAAACACCATATATTTT. Amino acid sequence: CASEGLHSGNTIYF.

To note about this clonotype: This may come from a read error, since a much larger clone is one base off. J is TRBJ2-5 and V is TRBV6-1; 7 bases are shared with TRBD1. This CDR3 is built from 15 residues. The V gene's germline CDR1 is MNHNS and CDR2 SASEGT. CDR3 protein: CASSEGDSGQESQYF. In DNA form, the CDR3 reads TGTGCCAGCAGTGAAGGGGACAGTGGGCAAGAGAGCCAGTACTTC.

This clonotype has more than one count but fewer than ten. The chain joins TRBV18 to TRBJ1-5; possible D gene TRBD1, 5 bases. The CDR3 loop spans 14 amino acids. Germline CDR1 is KGHSH and CDR2 is LQKENI. Trimming stripped 3 bases from V and 9 bases from J, with 15 bases between. This chain's CDR3 is CASSPGDSLGPQHF. The DNA for the CDR3 is TGTGCCAGCTCACCTGGGGACTCTCTTGGGCCCCAGCATTTT.

This clonotype was observed many times. This chain uses TRBV12-3 or TRBV12-4 with TRBJ2-3, with 7 positions matching TRBD2. With 7 bases clipped from V and 8 bases from J, the junction kept 9 bases outside the gene matches. The CDR3 runs to 13 residues. CDR3 loop: CASTQAGFGTQYF. The DNA of the CDR3 is TGTGCCAGCACCCAAGCGGGATTCGGTACGCAGTATTTT.

This clonotype was counted only a few times. The V call is TRBV27, the J call TRBJ2-7, with TRBD1 matching 7 bases. The V gene end was trimmed by 7 bases and the J gene end by 2 bases; junction bases not matched to a gene: 11. CDR3 length equals 15 residues. Germline CDR1 MNHEY, CDR2 SMNVEV (reference sequence). The CDR3 loop is CASTPRGGSTYEQYF. The CDR3 nucleotides are TGTGCCAGCACTCCGAGAGGGGGCAGCACCTACGAGCAGTACTTC.

The table lists this clonotype with many counts. The chain employs TRBV30 and TRBJ2-3, with D uncertain. The germline V and J ends were trimmed by 1 base and 0 bases, with 8 bases remaining between them. There are 14 residues in the CDR3. The germline CDR1 and CDR2 sequences are GTSNPN and SVGIG (reference sequence). The CDR3 loop is CAWSDDPSTDTQYF. The CDR3 DNA reads TGTGCCTGGAGTGACGACCCTAGCACAGATACGCAGTATTTT.

This clonotype was seen repeatedly, ten times or more. The rearrangement joins TRBV27 to TRBJ2-7, with 11 bases aligning to TRBD1. Trimming took 5 bases from V and 5 from J; bases not matched to a gene: 8. In germline, CDR1 is MNHEY, CDR2 SMNVEV (reference sequence). This CDR3 has 15 amino acids. Here the CDR3 DNA reads TGTGCCAGCAGTACTTTAGGACAGGGGGCAGACGAGCAGTACTTC. Protein: CASSTLGQGADEQYF.

Many counts were recorded for this clonotype. The V call is TRBV30, the J call TRBJ2-2; D ambiguous. The CDR3 is 14 amino acids. V was shortened by 2 bases and J by 0 bases, with 7 bases between the two germline ends. Germline values: CDR1 GTSNPN, CDR2 SVGIG (reference sequence). In DNA, the CDR3 is TGTGCCTGGAGTCGATCCCCGAACACCGGGGAGCTGTTTTTT. Its translation: CAWSRSPNTGELFF. Looking up the rest from reference TRBV30 and TRBJ2-2 gives the full variable domain: SQTIHQWPATLVQPVGSPLSLECTVEGTSNPNLYWYRQAAGRGLQLLFYSVGIGQISSEVPQNLSASRPQDRQFILSSKKLLLSDSGFYLCAWSRSPNTGELFFGEGSRLTVL.

This clonotype occurred many times. The chain employs TRBV7-9 and TRBJ2-3, with a weak D call TRBD2 (6 bases). Germline V lookup: CDR1 SEHNR, CDR2 FQNEAQ (reference sequence). This CDR3 contains 15 residues. The germline V and J ends were trimmed by 0 bases and 6 bases, with 13 bases remaining between them. CDR3 residues: CASSLAGGISDTQYF. CDR3 nucleotides: TGTGCCAGCAGCTTAGCGGGAGGTATTTCGGATACGCAGTATTTT.